The clone carrying this T cell receptor beta chain was detected ten times or more. Its antigen is unknown. Quantitative 5'-RACE with molecular barcodes was used to make the TCR beta libraries. TCRdb processed the 5' RACE reads anew with MiXCR; each CDR3 protein has one entry. The sample has 130,000 or so distinct CDR3 sequences, roughly 7.3% seen once. This sample stems from a study of CD8 T cells in ankylosing spondylitis. Study observations and caveats: Disease-linked clones proved CD8+ and comparatively uncommon in peripheral blood. There was reportedly significant enrichment of clones that were disease-linked in matched ankylosing spondylitis synovial fluid. One TCR beta motif, made up of under ten highly homologous variants, appeared characteristic of ankylosing spondylitis blood.

The germline gives CDR1 ENHRY, CDR2 SYGVKD. The CDR3 is made up of 11 amino acids. V was cut by 2 bases and J by 3 bases, with 2 bases left in between. Input material: blood, either unsorted or a sorted T cell fraction (not recorded which). The chain is built from TRBV10-3 and TRBJ2-7; D is undetermined. This TCR derives from a male donor with ankylosing spondylitis or in good health (not recorded which). The CDR3 DNA reads TGTGCCATCAGTGAGGACTACGAGCAGTACTTC. Amino acids: CAISEDYEQYF.